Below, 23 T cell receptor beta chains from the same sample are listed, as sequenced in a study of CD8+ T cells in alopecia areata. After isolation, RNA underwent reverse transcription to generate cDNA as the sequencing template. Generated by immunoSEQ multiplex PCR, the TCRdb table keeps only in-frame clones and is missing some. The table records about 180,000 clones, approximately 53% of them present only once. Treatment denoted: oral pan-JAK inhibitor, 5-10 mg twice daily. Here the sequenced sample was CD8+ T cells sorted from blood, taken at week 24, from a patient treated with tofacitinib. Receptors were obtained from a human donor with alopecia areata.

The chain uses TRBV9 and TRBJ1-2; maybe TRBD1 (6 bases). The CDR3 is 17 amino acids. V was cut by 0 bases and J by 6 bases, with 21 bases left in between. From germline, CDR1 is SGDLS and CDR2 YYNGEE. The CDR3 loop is CASSVAEQGLRRDGYTF. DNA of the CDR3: TGTGCCAGCAGCGTAGCCGAGCAGGGGTTAAGAAGAGATGGCTACACCTTC.

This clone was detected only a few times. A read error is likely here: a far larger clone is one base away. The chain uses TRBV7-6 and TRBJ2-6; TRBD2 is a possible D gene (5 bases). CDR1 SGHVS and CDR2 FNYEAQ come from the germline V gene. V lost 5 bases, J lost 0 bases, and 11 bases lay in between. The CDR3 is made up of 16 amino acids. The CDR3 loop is CASSQDGSSGANVLTF. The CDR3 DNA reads TGTGCCAGCAGCCAAGATGGGAGCTCTGGGGCCAACGTCCTGACTTTC.

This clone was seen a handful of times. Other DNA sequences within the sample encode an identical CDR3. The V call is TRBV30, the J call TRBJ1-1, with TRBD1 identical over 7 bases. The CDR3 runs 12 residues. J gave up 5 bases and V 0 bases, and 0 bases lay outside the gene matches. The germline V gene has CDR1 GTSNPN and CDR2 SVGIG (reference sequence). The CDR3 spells CAWSVQGTEAFF. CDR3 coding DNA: TGTGCCTGGAGTGTACAGGGGACTGAAGCTTTCTTT.

The CDR3 sequence: CASSLVGQVEAFF. The CDR3 nucleotides read TGTGCCAGCAGCTTAGTGGGGCAGGTCGAAGCTTTCTTT. The V call is TRBV7-9, the J call TRBJ1-1, with TRBD1 as a possible D gene (5 bases). Germline values: CDR1 SEHNR, CDR2 FQNEAQ (reference sequence). The CDR3 has 13 amino acids. The germline V and J ends were trimmed by 1 base and 8 bases, with 11 bases remaining between them. Looking up the rest from reference TRBV7-9 and TRBJ1-1 gives the full variable domain: DTGVSQNPRHKITKRGQNVTFRCDPISEHNRLYWYRQTLGQGPEFLTYFQNEAQLEKSRLLSDRFSAERPKGSFSTLEIQRTEQGDSAMYLCASSLVGQVEAFFGQGTRLTVV.

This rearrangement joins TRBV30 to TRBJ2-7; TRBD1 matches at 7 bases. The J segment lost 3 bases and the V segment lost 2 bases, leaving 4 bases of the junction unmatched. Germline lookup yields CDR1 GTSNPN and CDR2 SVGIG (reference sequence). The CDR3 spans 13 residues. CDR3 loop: CAWSSGQDYEQYF. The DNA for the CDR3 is TGTGCCTGGAGTTCTGGACAGGACTACGAGCAGTACTTC.

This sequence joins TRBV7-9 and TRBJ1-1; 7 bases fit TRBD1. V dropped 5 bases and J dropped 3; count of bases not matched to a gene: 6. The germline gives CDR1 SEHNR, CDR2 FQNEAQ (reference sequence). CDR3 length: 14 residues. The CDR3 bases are TGTGCCAGCAGCCCTTCACAGGGGTACACTGAAGCTTTCTTT. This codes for CASSPSQGYTEAFF. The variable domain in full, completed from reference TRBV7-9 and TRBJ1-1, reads DTGVSQNPRHKITKRGQNVTFRCDPISEHNRLYWYRQTLGQGPEFLTYFQNEAQLEKSRLLSDRFSAERPKGSFSTLEIQRTEQGDSAMYLCASSPSQGYTEAFFGQGTRLTVV.

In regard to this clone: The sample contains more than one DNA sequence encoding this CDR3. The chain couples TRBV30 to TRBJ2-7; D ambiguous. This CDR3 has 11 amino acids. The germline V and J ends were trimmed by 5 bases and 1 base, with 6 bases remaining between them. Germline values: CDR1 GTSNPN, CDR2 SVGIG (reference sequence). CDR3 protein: CAWADSYEQYF. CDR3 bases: TGTGCCTGGGCGGATTCCTACGAGCAGTACTTC.

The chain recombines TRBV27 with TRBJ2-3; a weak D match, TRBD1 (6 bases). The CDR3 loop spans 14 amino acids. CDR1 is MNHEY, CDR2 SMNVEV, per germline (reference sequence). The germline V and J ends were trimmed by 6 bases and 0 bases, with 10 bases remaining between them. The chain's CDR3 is CASSSGASTDTQYF. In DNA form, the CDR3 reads TGTGCCAGCAGCTCAGGGGCAAGCACAGATACGCAGTATTTT.

The CDR3 bases are TGCGCCAGCAGCTTGGGGCAGGGTAATAAGCATGAGCAGTTCTTC. It specifies CASSLGQGNKHEQFF. V and J are TRBV5-1 and TRBJ2-1; a possible D gene is TRBD1 (5 bases). This CDR3 region has 15 residues. Trimming removed 0 bases from V and 8 bases from J, with 15 bases in between. Germline loops: CDR1 SGHRS, CDR2 YFSETQ.

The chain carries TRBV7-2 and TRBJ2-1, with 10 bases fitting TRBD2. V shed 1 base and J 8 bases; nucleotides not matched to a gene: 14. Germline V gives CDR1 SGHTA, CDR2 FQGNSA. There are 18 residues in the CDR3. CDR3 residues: CASSLVTSGEGLLHEQFF. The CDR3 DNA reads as TGTGCCAGCAGCTTAGTCACTAGCGGGGAGGGCCTGCTCCATGAGCAGTTCTTC.

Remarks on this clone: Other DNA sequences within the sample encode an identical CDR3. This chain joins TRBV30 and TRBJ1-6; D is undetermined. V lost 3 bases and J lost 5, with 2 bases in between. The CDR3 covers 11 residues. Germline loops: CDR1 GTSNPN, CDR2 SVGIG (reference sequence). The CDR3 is CAWSDNSPLHF. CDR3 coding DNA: TGTGCCTGGAGCGATAATTCACCCCTCCACTTT.

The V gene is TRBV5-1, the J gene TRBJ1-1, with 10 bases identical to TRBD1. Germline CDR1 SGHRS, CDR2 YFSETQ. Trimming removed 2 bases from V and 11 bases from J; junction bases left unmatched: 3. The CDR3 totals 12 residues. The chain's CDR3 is CASSLGTGDAFF. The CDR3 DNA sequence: TGCGCCAGCAGCTTAGGGACAGGGGACGCTTTCTTT.

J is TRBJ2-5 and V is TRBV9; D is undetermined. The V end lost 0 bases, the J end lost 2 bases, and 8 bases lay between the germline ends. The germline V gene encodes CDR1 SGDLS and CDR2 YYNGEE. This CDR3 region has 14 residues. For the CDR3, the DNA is TGTGCCAGCAGCGTAGCGGCTTCGCAAGAGACCCAGTACTTC. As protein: CASSVAASQETQYF.

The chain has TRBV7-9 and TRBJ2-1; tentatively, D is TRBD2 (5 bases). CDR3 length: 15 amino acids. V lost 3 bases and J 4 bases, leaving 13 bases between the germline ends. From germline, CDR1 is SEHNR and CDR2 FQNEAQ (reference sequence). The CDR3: CASSFPAVPYNEQFF. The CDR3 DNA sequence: TGTGCCAGCAGCTTCCCAGCGGTTCCTTACAATGAGCAGTTCTTC.

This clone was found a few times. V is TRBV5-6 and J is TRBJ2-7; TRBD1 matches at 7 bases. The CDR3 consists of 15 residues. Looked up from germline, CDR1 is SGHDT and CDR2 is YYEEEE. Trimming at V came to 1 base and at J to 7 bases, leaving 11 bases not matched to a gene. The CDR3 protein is CASSLSSGGYDEQYF. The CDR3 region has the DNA TGTGCCAGCAGCTTGTCGTCAGGGGGTTATGATGAGCAGTACTTC.

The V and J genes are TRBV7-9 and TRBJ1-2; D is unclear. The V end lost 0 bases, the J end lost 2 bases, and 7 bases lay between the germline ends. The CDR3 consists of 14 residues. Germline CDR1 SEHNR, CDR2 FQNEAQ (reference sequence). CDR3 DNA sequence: TGTGCCAGCAGCTTAGCGACCAGCAACTATGGCTACACCTTC. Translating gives CASSLATSNYGYTF.

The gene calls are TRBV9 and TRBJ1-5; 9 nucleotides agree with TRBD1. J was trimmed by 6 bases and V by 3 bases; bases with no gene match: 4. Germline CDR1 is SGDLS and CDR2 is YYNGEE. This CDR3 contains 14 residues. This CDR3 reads CASSAGQGSQPQHF. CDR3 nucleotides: TGTGCCAGCAGCGCGGGACAGGGCAGTCAGCCCCAGCATTTT. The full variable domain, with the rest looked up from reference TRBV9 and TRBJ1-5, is DSGVTQTPKHLITATGQRVTLRCSPRSGDLSVYWYQQSLDQGLQFLIQYYNGEERAKGNILERFSAQQFPDLHSELNLSSLELGDSALYFCASSAGQGSQPQHFGDGTRLSIL.

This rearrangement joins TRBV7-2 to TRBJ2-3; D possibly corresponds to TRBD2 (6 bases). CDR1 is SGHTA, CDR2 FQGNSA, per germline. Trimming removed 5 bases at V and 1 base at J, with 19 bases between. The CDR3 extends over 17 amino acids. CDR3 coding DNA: TGTGCCAGCAGCGGTCTTGGGGGGATTAGCGGCACAGATACGCAGTATTTT. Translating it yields CASSGLGGISGTDTQYF.

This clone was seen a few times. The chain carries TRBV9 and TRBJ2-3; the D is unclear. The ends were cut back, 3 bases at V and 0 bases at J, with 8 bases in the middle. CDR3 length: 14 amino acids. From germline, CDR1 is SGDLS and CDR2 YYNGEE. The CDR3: CASSGRMSTDTQYF. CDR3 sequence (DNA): TGTGCCAGCAGCGGGCGCATGAGCACAGATACGCAGTATTTT.

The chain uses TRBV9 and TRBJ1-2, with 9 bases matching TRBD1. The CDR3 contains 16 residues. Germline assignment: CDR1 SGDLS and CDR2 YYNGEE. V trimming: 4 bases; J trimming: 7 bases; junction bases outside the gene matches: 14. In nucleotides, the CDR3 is TGTGCCAGCAGCTCCTCGGGACAGGGAAGCATGAGTGGCTACACCTTC. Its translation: CASSSSGQGSMSGYTF.

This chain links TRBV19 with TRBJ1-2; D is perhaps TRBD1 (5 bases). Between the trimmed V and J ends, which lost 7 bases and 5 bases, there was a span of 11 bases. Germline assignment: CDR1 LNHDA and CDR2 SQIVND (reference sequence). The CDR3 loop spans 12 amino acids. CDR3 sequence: CASNAGGYGYTF. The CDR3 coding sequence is TGTGCCAGTAACGCTGGGGGGTATGGCTACACCTTC.

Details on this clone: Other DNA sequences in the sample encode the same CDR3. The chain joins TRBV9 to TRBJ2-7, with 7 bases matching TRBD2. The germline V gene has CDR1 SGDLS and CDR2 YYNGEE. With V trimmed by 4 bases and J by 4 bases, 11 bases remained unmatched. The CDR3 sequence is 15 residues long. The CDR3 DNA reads TGTGCCAGCAGCCCGAAAGCGGGGTTCTCGTACGAGCAGTACTTC. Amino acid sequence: CASSPKAGFSYEQYF.

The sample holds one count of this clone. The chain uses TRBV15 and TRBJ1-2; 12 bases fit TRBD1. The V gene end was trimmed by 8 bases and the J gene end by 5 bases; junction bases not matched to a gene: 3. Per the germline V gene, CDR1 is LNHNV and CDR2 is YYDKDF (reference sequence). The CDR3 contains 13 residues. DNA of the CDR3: TGTGCCACCGGGACAGGGGGCAGTTATGGCTACACCTTC. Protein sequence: CATGTGGSYGYTF.